This T cell receptor (beta chain) appears in the sequencing data of a study of T cells in Graves' hyperthyroidism and ophthalmopathy (dated by TCRdb to between 2017 and 2020). Context from the whole study: TCR V-J signatures able to tell the groups apart were searched for in a discovery cohort of 95 to 100 patients, of whom roughly 42 had Graves' ophthalmopathy and around 57 had stable Graves' hyperthyroidism. An independent validation cohort of fewer than 20 hyperthyroidism patients and about 15 patients who later progressed to ophthalmopathy tested prospective prediction of ophthalmopathy. The 100 or so discovery patients were randomly split 7:3 into training and test sets. In addition, the study compared T-cell repertoires in thyroid tissue and in blood from over 5 Graves' hyperthyroidism patients. Once sampling was done, hyperthyroidism patients were given methimazole at a starting dose of 30 mg daily, whereas ophthalmopathy patients were given high-dose intravenous methylprednisolone. According to the paper, TCR Vbeta CDR3 sequencing was carried out on 120 to 150 peripheral blood samples, which came from fewer than 50 ophthalmopathy, 80 or so hyperthyroidism and 17 progressor patients.

Germline trimming: 4 bases from V, 3 bases from J; junction bases outside gene matches: 9. The CDR3 starts with the cysteine, ends with the phenylalanine, and has 15 residues. The kept DNA is CDR3 alone, 45 bases in frame from the first base. The TCR beta CDR3 regions were amplified from the RNA transcripts. The TCR CDR3 was subjected to a first round of RT-PCR using the HTBI primer set and the Qiagen OneStep RT-PCR kit. A second multiplex PCR round built the libraries, followed by size selection and purification. The libraries were sequenced on an Illumina HiSeq2000 using paired-end 100 bp reads. The study's own analysis went as follows. SOAPnuke was used to process the raw data, removing reads that contained adapters or uncalled bases, had a mean Phred below 15, or lacked an exact match to the constant primer or identifier. COPE v1.2.5 was used to merge high-quality paired reads, and clonotypes were defined as unique nucleotide sequences. Clonotypes were aligned to IMGT TRBV, TRBD and TRBJ reference segments using MiTCR v1.1. Analysis was restricted to V-J combinations with a frequency above 0.0001, which covered just over 98% of repertoires. The TCS score was defined as F50 (clonal expansion) divided by E x V (chaos), with BLOSUM62-based TCRdist calculated between CDR3 peptides within each V-J. Welch's t-statistics and random forest reduced roughly 530 V-J features to some 14, which were used in a naive Bayes classifier (R e1071). Thyroid-blood repertoire similarity was quantified with the Morisita-Horn index. Using fastp at Q25 and MiXCR, TCRdb reprocessed the public reads and kept productive beta chains. Rows with one shared CDR3 protein collapse into an entry with the most common genes and DNA. For this entry, the V and J calls and clone size follow TCRdb and not the study's own pipeline. Recorded for this sample are roughly 500,000 distinct CDR3 sequences; approximately 49% of them occurred a single time. Roughly 45% of the sample is held by the ten biggest clonotypes.

Results the study describes overall, beyond this receptor: A 13 V-J signature model separated ophthalmopathy from stable hyperthyroidism, with about 88% sensitivity and 81% to 82% specificity in cross-validation and 80%/75% in testing. In validation, the model predicted progression to ophthalmopathy a median of about 5.9 months before onset, with 70% to 71% sensitivity and 72.22% specificity. Most expanded thyroid clonotypes (frequency above 0.001) were also detected in blood, a finding suggesting that blood repertoires may reflect thyroid immune responses. No statistical method was used to set the sample size in advance, and investigators knew the group allocation.

This clonotype was counted between two and nine times. Its antigen target is currently unknown. No quality values exist for individual bases; no much larger clone is one base distant. Any patient with an uncontrolled infection, another autoimmune disease, pregnancy or lactation was excluded. Diagnoses were established on the basis of clinical symptoms, serum thyroxine and TRAb, thyroid ultrasound, and orbital computed tomography. Total RNA was extracted using Trizol reagent, and RNA quality was assessed on an Agilent 2100 Bioanalyzer. The source material was peripheral blood or thyroid tissue (not recorded which). This TCR was sampled from an adult woman with Graves' disease, either hyperthyroidism or ophthalmopathy (not recorded which). The receptor chain draws on TRBV12-3 or TRBV12-4 and TRBJ2-7; 7 central nucleotides agree with TRBD2. The nucleotide sequence is given as TGTGCCAGCAGTTACGGACTAGAGGGGCTCTACGAGCAGTACTTC. This sequence encodes CASSYGLEGLYEQYF.